The 29 T cell receptor beta chains in this list originate from one sample, sequenced in a study of cytomegalovirus exposure and HLA in healthy donors. PCR amplification relied on 60 Vbeta primers (plus 13 Jbeta primers). TCRdb's copy holds only in-frame clones and misses some; the assay was immunoSEQ multiplex PCR. The sample contains some 180,000 clones, around 82% of which appear only once. The sequenced material came from PBMCs. The receptors here all came from a woman in her thirties in good health and CMV-seropositive.

The V call is TRBV4-1, the J call TRBJ2-7, with 16 bases that match TRBD2. CDR1 and CDR2 (germline): MGHRA, YSYEKL. Trimming at V came to 3 bases and at J to 3 bases, leaving 2 bases not matched to a gene. The CDR3 spans 16 residues. CDR3 sequence (DNA): TGCGCCAGCAGCCAGGGACTAGCGGGGGGGATCTACGAGCAGTACTTC. Amino acid sequence: CASSQGLAGGIYEQYF.

The chain couples TRBV6-1 to TRBJ1-2; the D gene is possibly TRBD1 (5 bases). V lost 2 bases to trimming and J lost 8 bases, with 12 bases between them. This CDR3 is built from 13 residues. Germline V gene lookup returns CDR1 MNHNS and CDR2 SASEGT. This CDR3 reads CASSETQGWGYTF. In DNA, the CDR3 is TGTGCCAGCAGTGAAACTCAGGGTTGGGGCTACACCTTC.

V and J are TRBV6-5 and TRBJ2-4; D gene uncertain. The V end lost 2 bases, the J end lost 0 bases, and 8 bases lay between the germline ends. This CDR3 has 15 amino acids. In germline, CDR1 is MNHEY, CDR2 SVGAGI. The CDR3 DNA sequence: TGTGCCAGCAGTTACGGTGTACTAGCCAAAAACATTCAGTACTTC. Encoded protein: CASSYGVLAKNIQYF.

V gene TRBV5-1 combines with J gene TRBJ1-2, with D tentatively TRBD1 (6 bases). The germline V gene has CDR1 SGHRS and CDR2 YFSETQ. The V gene lost 0 bases and the J gene lost 8 bases, with 17 bases spanning the gap. The CDR3 has 15 residues. The CDR3 protein is CASSLVMGATAGYTF. The CDR3, as DNA: TGCGCCAGCAGCTTGGTTATGGGGGCGACAGCCGGCTACACCTTC.

This chain joins TRBV7-3 and TRBJ1-6; D gene unclear. Trimming took off 5 bases at V and 13 bases at J, with 15 bases between the two ends. The CDR3 sequence is 13 residues long. The germline gives CDR1 SGHTA, CDR2 FQGTGA. CDR3 protein: CASSQDYNWPLHF. The CDR3 region has the DNA TGTGCCAGCAGCCAGGACTATAATTGGCCCCTCCACTTT.

CDR3 DNA: TGTGCCATAGGGGCAGATACGCAGTATTTT. It encodes CAIGADTQYF. V gene TRBV28 combines with J gene TRBJ2-3, with D possibly matching TRBD1 (5 bases). The CDR3 spans 10 residues. The V and J ends lost 10 bases and 4 bases respectively, with 6 bases between them. Germline lookup yields CDR1 MDHEN and CDR2 SYDVKM.

The rearrangement links TRBV11-3 to TRBJ2-6, with D possibly matching TRBD2 (6 bases). The CDR3 length is 16 residues. Germline CDR1 SGHNT, CDR2 YENEEA. Trimming cost V 5 bases and J 4 bases, with 15 bases left between them. CDR3 in amino acids: CASSPRGGVGANVLTF. The CDR3, as DNA: TGTGCCAGCAGCCCCCGAGGAGGGGTCGGGGCCAACGTCCTGACTTTC. Full variable domain (missing parts from reference TRBV11-3 and TRBJ2-6): EAGVVQSPRYKIIEKKQPVAFWCNPISGHNTLYWYLQNLGQGPELLIRYENEEAVDDSQLPKDRFSAERLKGVDSTLKIQPAELGDSAVYLCASSPRGGVGANVLTFGAGSRLTVL.

J is TRBJ1-1 and V is TRBV13; possibly TRBD1 for D (6 bases). Trimming took off 0 bases at V and 4 bases at J, with 12 bases between the two ends. Per germline, CDR1 PRHDT and CDR2 FYEKMQ (reference sequence). There are 15 residues in the CDR3. Written as DNA, the CDR3 is TGTGCCAGCAGCTTAGGGGCGGGGGGGGCCACTGAAGCTTTCTTT. The encoded protein is CASSLGAGGATEAFF.

The rearrangement joins TRBV28 to TRBJ1-2; tentative D call: TRBD1 (5 bases). The CDR3 is 16 residues long. Trimming pared 2 bases from V and 3 bases from J, leaving 16 bases between. CDR1 and CDR2 (germline): MDHEN, SYDVKM. The CDR3 spells CASSLKVQGGYYGYTF. The CDR3 DNA follows: TGTGCCAGCAGTTTAAAGGTCCAGGGAGGTTACTATGGCTACACCTTC.

This clone was recorded once. CDR3: CASSYDRANEKLFF. DNA of the CDR3: TGTGCCAGCAGCTACGACAGGGCTAATGAAAAACTGTTTTTT. The chain recombines TRBV6-1 with TRBJ1-4; 7 bases align to TRBD1. The CDR3 loop spans 14 amino acids. V shed 6 bases, J shed 3 bases, and the junction held 4 bases outside the gene matches. Germline loops: CDR1 MNHNS, CDR2 SASEGT.

The chain uses TRBV29-1 and TRBJ2-4; no reliable D call. CDR1 is SQVTM, CDR2 ANQGSEA, per germline. Trimming pared 7 bases from V and 5 bases from J, leaving 9 bases between. The CDR3 consists of 11 residues. CDR3 bases: TGCAGCGGTTTTGCGGAAAACATTCAGTACTTC. Its translation: CSGFAENIQYF.

This chain links TRBV10-1 with TRBJ2-1; TRBD1 matches at 8 bases. In germline, CDR1 is WNHNN, CDR2 SYGVQD (reference sequence). The J segment lost 0 bases and the V segment lost 3 bases, leaving 4 bases of the junction unmatched. CDR3 length equals 16 residues. CDR3 nucleotides: TGCGCCAGCAGTGATCAACAGGGGGGCTCCTACAATGAGCAGTTCTTC. It translates to CASSDQQGGSYNEQFF.

The chain is built from TRBV28 and TRBJ2-3, with 9 bases matching TRBD1. The CDR3 sequence is 15 residues long. J was trimmed by 4 bases and V by 2 bases; bases with no gene match: 4. From germline, CDR1 is MDHEN and CDR2 SYDVKM. The CDR3 sequence is CASSLGDRVPDTQYF. The CDR3 DNA reads as TGTGCCAGCAGTTTAGGGGACAGGGTCCCAGATACGCAGTATTTT.

The chain is built from TRBV9 and TRBJ1-1; TRBD1 matches at 7 bases. V gave up 3 bases and J gave up 7 bases; unmatched junction bases: 6. Germline V gene data show CDR1 as SGDLS and CDR2 as YYNGEE. The CDR3 sequence is 13 residues long. CDR3 sequence: CASSEDRFDEAFF. CDR3 in DNA: TGTGCCAGCAGCGAGGACAGGTTCGATGAAGCTTTCTTT.

J is TRBJ1-2 and V is TRBV6-5; possibly TRBD1 for D (6 bases). The CDR3 has 15 residues. Between the trimmed V and J ends, which lost 7 bases and 11 bases, there was a span of 26 bases. The germline gives CDR1 MNHEY, CDR2 SVGAGI. The CDR3 nucleotides read TGTGCCAGCACAGACTCCAGGGGAACAGGGATTAGGTACACCTTC. It specifies CASTDSRGTGIRYTF.

This chain connects TRBV30 to TRBJ2-7, with 9 bases fitting TRBD1. The CDR3 is 16 amino acids. J was trimmed by 4 bases and V by 4 bases; bases with no gene match: 14. Germline V gives CDR1 GTSNPN, CDR2 SVGIG (reference sequence). The CDR3 is CAWTFPPGTGSYEQYF. CDR3 bases: TGTGCCTGGACTTTTCCACCCGGGACAGGGTCATACGAGCAGTACTTC.

The chain is built from TRBV10-2 and TRBJ2-7, with D possibly being TRBD1 (6 bases). The CDR3 is 14 amino acids. Germline V gene sequence: CDR1 WSHSY, CDR2 SAAADI. Trimming took off 8 bases at V and 3 bases at J, with 17 bases between the two ends. The CDR3 protein is CASLGHRENYEQYF. As DNA, the CDR3 is TGCGCCAGCCTGGGACACAGGGAAAACTACGAGCAGTACTTC.

This clone appeared once. V gene TRBV7-9 combines with J gene TRBJ2-5, with 12 positions matching TRBD2. The junction had 0 bases not matched to a gene; V was cut back by 3 bases and J by 4 bases. The germline V gene has CDR1 SEHNR and CDR2 FQNEAQ (reference sequence). The CDR3 runs to 14 residues. Written as DNA, the CDR3 is TGTGCCAGCAGCTTGACTAGCGGGGGAGAGACCCAGTACTTC. Its protein is CASSLTSGGETQYF.

With regard to this clone: The sample contains more than one DNA sequence encoding this CDR3. The chain is built from TRBV6-6 and TRBJ2-7; the match to TRBD2 covers 15 bases. The germline CDR1 and CDR2 sequences are MNHNY and SVGAGI (reference sequence). V shed 6 bases and J 5 bases; nucleotides not matched to a gene: 5. This CDR3 has 15 residues. CDR3 in amino acids: CASRLGLAGGNEQYF. The CDR3, as DNA: TGTGCCAGCAGGCTCGGACTAGCGGGGGGGAACGAGCAGTACTTC.

About this clone itself: Its ends do not fully match the called genes, so a read error is possible. The chain carries TRBV6-1 and TRBJ1-5, with D tentatively TRBD1 (5 bases). The germline CDR1 and CDR2 sequences are MNHNS and SASEGT. This CDR3 spans 17 amino acids. This CDR3 reads CASREGVGRALNQPQHF. CDR3 in DNA: TGTGCCAGCAGGGAAGGGGTAGGGAGGGCTCTCAATCAGCCCCAGCATTTT.

J is TRBJ1-2 and V is TRBV14; D is possibly TRBD1 (5 bases). The V gene lost 4 bases and the J gene lost 2 bases, with 8 bases spanning the gap. CDR3 length equals 13 residues. CDR1 SGHDN and CDR2 FVKESK come from the germline V gene. The CDR3 here is CASSLNRNYGYTF. As DNA, the CDR3 is TGTGCCAGCAGCCTCAACAGGAACTATGGCTACACCTTC.

The chain employs TRBV7-9 and TRBJ2-2; maybe TRBD1 (5 bases). The germline V gene has CDR1 SEHNR and CDR2 FQNEAQ (reference sequence). V lost 8 bases and J 4 bases, leaving 20 bases between the germline ends. The CDR3 runs 16 residues. CDR3 protein: CASLFIQGDGTGELFF. The CDR3 DNA is TGTGCCAGCCTTTTTATCCAGGGTGATGGCACCGGGGAGCTGTTTTTT.

This chain connects TRBV6-5 to TRBJ1-1; TRBD1 aligns across 7 bases. J was trimmed by 6 bases and V by 9 bases; bases with no gene match: 7. There are 12 residues in the CDR3. CDR1 and CDR2 (germline): MNHEY, SVGAGI. CDR3 loop: CASSPTGAEAFF. CDR3 nucleotides: TGTGCCAGTAGTCCTACAGGGGCTGAAGCTTTCTTT.

This rearrangement joins TRBV5-5 to TRBJ1-1; D not certain. Germline loops: CDR1 SGHKS, CDR2 YYEKEE (reference sequence). V lost 0 bases, J lost 7 bases, and 10 bases lay in between. The CDR3 runs to 13 residues. CDR3 region: CASSLVNIREAFF. The CDR3 DNA reads TGTGCCAGCAGCTTGGTTAACATCCGTGAAGCTTTCTTT. The variable domain in full, with the rest retrieved from reference TRBV5-5 and TRBJ1-1, is DAGVTQSPTHLIKTRGQQVTLRCSPISGHKSVSWYQQVLGQGPQFIFQYYEKEERGRGNFPDRFSARQFPNYSSELNVNALLLGDSALYLCASSLVNIREAFFGQGTRLTVV.

This clone occurred a few times. The chain's CDR3 is CASSRDSNYGYTF. The DNA of the CDR3 is TGTGCCAGCAGCCGCGACAGCAACTATGGCTACACCTTC. V is TRBV5-5 and J is TRBJ1-2; TRBD1 might be the D (5 bases). From germline, CDR1 is SGHKS and CDR2 YYEKEE (reference sequence). Between the trimmed V and J ends, which lost 4 bases and 2 bases, there was a span of 9 bases. CDR3 length: 13 amino acids. Supplemented by reference TRBV5-5 and TRBJ1-2, the full variable domain reads DAGVTQSPTHLIKTRGQQVTLRCSPISGHKSVSWYQQVLGQGPQFIFQYYEKEERGRGNFPDRFSARQFPNYSSELNVNALLLGDSALYLCASSRDSNYGYTFGSGTRLTVV.

The chain carries TRBV9 and TRBJ2-7, with TRBD1 identical over 11 bases. CDR3 length: 16 residues. The germline V gene encodes CDR1 SGDLS and CDR2 YYNGEE. V shed 6 bases, J shed 1 base, and the junction held 9 bases outside the gene matches. The CDR3 reads CASTSQDRGLSYEQYF. Here the CDR3 DNA reads TGTGCCAGCACCTCCCAGGACAGGGGGCTTTCCTACGAGCAGTACTTC.

In its sample, this clone was seen once. The chain joins TRBV7-8 to TRBJ1-2, with TRBD1 matching 7 bases. V trimming: 5 bases; J trimming: 3 bases; junction bases outside the gene matches: 9. This CDR3 spans 15 amino acids. Germline V gene sequence: CDR1 SGHVS, CDR2 FQNEAQ. Here the CDR3 reads CASSQDRPPDYGYTF. CDR3 DNA: TGTGCCAGCAGCCAGGACAGGCCTCCTGACTATGGCTACACCTTC.

A word on this clone: At the DNA level, this CDR3 is encoded by other sequences in the same sample as well. V and J are TRBV5-1 and TRBJ2-3; D is uncertain. The CDR3 spans 13 residues. Trimming removed 5 bases at V and 0 bases at J, with 7 bases between. Looked up from germline, CDR1 is SGHRS and CDR2 is YFSETQ. The CDR3, as DNA: TGCGCCAGCAGGCGGTCGAGCACAGATACGCAGTATTTT. Its protein is CASRRSSTDTQYF. The full variable domain, completed using reference TRBV5-1 and TRBJ2-3, is KAGVTQTPRYLIKTRGQQVTLSCSPISGHRSVSWYQQTPGQGLQFLFEYFSETQRNKGNFPGRFSGRQFSNSRSEMNVSTLELGDSALYLCASRRSSTDTQYFGPGTRLTVL.

The chain links TRBV19 to TRBJ2-3, with D possibly being TRBD1 (5 bases). The CDR3 spans 15 residues. Germline V gene data show CDR1 as LNHDA and CDR2 as SQIVND (reference sequence). V was clipped by 2 bases and J by 3 bases, with 12 bases between them. The CDR3 sequence is CASSIQGIGTDTQYF. CDR3 in DNA: TGTGCCAGTAGTATACAGGGAATCGGAACAGATACGCAGTATTTT.